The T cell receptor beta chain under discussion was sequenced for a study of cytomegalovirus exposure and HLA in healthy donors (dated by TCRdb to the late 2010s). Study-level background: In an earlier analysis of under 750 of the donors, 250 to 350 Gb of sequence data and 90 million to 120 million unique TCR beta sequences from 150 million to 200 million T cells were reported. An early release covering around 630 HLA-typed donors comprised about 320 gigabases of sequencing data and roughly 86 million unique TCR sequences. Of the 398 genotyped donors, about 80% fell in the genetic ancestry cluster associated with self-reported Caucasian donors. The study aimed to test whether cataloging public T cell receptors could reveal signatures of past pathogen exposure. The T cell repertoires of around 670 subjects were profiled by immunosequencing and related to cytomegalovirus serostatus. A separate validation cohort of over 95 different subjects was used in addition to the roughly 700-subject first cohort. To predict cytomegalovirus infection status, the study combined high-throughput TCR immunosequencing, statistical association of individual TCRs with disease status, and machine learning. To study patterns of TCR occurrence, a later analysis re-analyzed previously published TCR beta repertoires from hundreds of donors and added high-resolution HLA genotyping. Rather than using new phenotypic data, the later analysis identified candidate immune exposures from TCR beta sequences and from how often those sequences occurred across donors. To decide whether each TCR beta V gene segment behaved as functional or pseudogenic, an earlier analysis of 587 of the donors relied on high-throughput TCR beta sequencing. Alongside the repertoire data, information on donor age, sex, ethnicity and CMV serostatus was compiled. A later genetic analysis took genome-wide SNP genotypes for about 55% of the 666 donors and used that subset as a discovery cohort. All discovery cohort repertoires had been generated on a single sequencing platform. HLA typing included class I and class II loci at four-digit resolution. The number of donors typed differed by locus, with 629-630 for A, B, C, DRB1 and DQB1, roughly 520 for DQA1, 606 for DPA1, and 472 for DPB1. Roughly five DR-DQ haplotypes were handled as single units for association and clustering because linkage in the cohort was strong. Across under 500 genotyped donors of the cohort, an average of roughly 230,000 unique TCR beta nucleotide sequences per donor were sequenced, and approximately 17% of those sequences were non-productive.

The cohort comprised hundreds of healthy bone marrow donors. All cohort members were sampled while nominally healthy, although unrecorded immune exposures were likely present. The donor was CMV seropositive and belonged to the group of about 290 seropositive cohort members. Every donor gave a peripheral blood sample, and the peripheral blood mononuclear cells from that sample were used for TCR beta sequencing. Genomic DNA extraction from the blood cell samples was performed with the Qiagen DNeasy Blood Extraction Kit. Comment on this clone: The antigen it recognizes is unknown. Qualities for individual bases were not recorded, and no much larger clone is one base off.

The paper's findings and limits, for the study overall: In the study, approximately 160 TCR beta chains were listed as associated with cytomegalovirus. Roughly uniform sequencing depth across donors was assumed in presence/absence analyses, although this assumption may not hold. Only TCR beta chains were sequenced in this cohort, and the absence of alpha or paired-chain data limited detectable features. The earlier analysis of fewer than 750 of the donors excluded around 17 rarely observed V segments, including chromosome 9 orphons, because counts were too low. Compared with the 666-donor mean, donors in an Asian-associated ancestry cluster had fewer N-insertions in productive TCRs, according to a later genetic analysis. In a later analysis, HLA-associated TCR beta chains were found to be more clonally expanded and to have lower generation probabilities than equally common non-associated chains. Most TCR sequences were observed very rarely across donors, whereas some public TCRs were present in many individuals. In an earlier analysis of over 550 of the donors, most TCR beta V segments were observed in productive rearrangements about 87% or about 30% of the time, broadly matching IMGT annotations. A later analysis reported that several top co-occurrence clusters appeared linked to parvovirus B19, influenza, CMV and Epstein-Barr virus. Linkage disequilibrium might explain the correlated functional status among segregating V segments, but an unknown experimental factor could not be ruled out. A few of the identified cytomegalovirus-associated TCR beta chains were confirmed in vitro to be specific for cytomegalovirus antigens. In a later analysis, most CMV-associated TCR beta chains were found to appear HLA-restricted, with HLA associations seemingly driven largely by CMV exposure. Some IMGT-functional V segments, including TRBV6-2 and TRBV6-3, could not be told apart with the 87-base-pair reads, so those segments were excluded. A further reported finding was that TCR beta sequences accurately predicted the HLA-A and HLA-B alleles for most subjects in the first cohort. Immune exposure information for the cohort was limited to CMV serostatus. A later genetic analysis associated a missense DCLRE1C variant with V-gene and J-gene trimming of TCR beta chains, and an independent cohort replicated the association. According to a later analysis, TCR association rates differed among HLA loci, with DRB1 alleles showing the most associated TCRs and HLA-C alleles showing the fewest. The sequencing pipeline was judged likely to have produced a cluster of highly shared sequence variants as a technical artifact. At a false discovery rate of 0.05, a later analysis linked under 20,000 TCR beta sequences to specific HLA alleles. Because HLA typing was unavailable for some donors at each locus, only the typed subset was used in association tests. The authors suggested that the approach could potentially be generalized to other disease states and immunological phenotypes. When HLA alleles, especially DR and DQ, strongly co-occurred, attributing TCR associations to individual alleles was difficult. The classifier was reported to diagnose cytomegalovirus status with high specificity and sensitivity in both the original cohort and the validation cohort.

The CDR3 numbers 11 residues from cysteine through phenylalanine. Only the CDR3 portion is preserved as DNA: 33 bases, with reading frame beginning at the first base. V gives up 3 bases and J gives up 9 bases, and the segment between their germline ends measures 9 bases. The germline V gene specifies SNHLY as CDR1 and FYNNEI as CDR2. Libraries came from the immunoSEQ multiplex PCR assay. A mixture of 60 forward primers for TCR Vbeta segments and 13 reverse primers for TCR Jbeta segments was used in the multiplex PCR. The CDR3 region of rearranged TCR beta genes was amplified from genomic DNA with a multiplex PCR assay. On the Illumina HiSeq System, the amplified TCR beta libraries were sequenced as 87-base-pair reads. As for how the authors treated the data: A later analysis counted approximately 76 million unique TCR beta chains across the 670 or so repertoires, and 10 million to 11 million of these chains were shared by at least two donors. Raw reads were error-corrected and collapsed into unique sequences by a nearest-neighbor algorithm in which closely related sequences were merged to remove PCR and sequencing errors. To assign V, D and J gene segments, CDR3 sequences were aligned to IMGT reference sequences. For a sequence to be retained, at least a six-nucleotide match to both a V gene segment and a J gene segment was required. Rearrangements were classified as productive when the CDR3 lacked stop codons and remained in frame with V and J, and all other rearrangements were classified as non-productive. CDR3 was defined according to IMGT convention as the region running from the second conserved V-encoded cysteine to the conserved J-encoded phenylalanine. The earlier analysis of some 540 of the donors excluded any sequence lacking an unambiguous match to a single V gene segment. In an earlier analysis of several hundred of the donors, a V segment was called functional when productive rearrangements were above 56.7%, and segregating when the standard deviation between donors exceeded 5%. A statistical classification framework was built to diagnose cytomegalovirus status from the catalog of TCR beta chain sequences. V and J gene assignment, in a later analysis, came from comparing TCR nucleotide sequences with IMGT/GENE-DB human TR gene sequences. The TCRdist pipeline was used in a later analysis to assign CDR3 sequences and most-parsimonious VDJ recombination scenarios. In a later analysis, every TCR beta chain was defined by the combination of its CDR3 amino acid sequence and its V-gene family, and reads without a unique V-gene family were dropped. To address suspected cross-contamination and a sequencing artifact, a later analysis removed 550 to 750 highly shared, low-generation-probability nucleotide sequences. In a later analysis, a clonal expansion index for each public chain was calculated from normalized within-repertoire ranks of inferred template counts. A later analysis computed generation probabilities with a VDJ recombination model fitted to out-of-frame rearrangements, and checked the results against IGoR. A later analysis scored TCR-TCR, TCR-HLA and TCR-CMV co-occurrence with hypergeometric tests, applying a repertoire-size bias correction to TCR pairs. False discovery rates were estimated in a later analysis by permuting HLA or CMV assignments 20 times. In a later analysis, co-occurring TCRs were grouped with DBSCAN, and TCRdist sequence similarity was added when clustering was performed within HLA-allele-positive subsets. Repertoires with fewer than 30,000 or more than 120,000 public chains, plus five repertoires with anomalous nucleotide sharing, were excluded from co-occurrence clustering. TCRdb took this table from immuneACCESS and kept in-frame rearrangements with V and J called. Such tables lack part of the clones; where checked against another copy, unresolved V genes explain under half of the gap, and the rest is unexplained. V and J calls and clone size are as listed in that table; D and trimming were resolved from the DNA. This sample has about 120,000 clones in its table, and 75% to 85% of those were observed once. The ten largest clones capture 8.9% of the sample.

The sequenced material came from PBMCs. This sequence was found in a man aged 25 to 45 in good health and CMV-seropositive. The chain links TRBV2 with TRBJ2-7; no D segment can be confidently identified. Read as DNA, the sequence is TGTGCCAGCAGTGACCGGCTAGGGCAGTACTTC. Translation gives CASSDRLGQYF.